This T cell receptor (beta chain) was found in a study of OX40 agonist ivuxolimab in advanced cancers. Turning to the study itself: Of the participants, under 50% had some prior anti-PD-1, anti-PD-L1 or anti-CTLA-4 therapy, which was allowed.

Sequencing was performed with immunoSEQ multiplex PCR; in TCRdb, only in-frame clones are kept and a portion is missing. The sample holds around 45,000 clones, more than 75% seen once. This CDR3 region has 16 residues. From germline, CDR1 is LNHDA and CDR2 SQIVND (reference sequence). V was cut by 7 bases and J by 5 bases, with 18 bases left in between. Exclusion of a patient followed from autoimmune disease history or systemic immunosuppression. This sequence originates from an adult with an advanced solid tumor such as melanoma, head and neck, liver or kidney cancer. Sequenced here: CD4+ or CD8+ T cells sorted from blood, sampled in a trial of the OX40 agonist ivuxolimab. The rearrangement uses TRBV19 and TRBJ2-6; D is unresolved. The CDR3 DNA is TGTGCCAGTACCTCCCGGACCCCCCCGCGGGCCAACGTCCTGACTTTC. Protein sequence: CASTSRTPPRANVLTF.